A single sample gave rise to the 20 T cell receptor beta chains below, sequenced in a study of T-cell reconstitution after alpha-beta-depleted transplantation in children. Unique molecular identifiers tagged the TCRbeta library. TCRdb reanalysed the PCR reads using MiXCR and keeps one entry per CDR3 protein. The sample consists of roughly 300,000 distinct CDR3 sequences, approximately 9.8% of them appearing once. The sample consisted of PBMCs from the stem cell graft donor, taken from the stem cell graft. The receptor source for this set is a human donor who donated a stem cell graft to a child with SCID.

This clonotype was found many times. V usage is TRBV12-3 or TRBV12-4 and J usage is TRBJ1-2; 8 positions match TRBD1. The CDR3 runs to 20 residues. Trimming at V came to 2 bases and at J to 1 base, leaving 18 bases not matched to a gene. This CDR3 reads CASSLPPSVPRDRGNYGYTF. The CDR3 region has the DNA TGTGCCAGCAGTTTACCTCCGTCTGTGCCTAGAGACAGGGGTAACTATGGCTACACCTTC.

V is TRBV11-1 and J is TRBJ2-7, with a weak D call TRBD1 (6 bases). Germline V lookup: CDR1 SGHAT, CDR2 FQDESV (reference sequence). Trimming took 5 bases from V and 3 from J, leaving 17 bases between them. The CDR3 is 15 amino acids. The CDR3 DNA is TGTGCCAGCAGCGGAAGGACAGTGTCGAACTACGAGCAGTACTTC. Amino acids: CASSGRTVSNYEQYF.

This chain connects TRBV12-3 or TRBV12-4 to TRBJ2-7; perhaps TRBD1 as D (5 bases). CDR3 length: 12 amino acids. V lost 6 bases, J lost 3 bases, and 9 bases lay in between. CDR3 DNA sequence: TGTGCCAGCAGGGTAGGGGTCTACGAGCAGTACTTC. It translates to CASRVGVYEQYF.

The rearrangement joins TRBV18 to TRBJ2-3, with 8 bases that match TRBD1. The CDR3 length is 16 residues. The junction had 15 bases not matched to a gene; V was cut back by 8 bases and J by 5 bases. Germline V gene sequence: CDR1 KGHSH, CDR2 LQKENI. CDR3 sequence (DNA): TGTGCCAGCACTCCGGGACAGGACACAATTGGAGATACGCAGTATTTT. This encodes CASTPGQDTIGDTQYF.

This clonotype was counted at least ten times. The chain joins TRBV7-2 to TRBJ1-2, with D uncertain. Germline values: CDR1 SGHTA, CDR2 FQGNSA. Trimming cost V 0 bases and J 6 bases, with 14 bases left between them. The CDR3 has 15 amino acids. Here the CDR3 DNA reads TGTGCCAGCAGCTTAGCGCTGTTGGGTTTTGATGGCTACACCTTC. It yields the protein CASSLALLGFDGYTF.

There are a few counts of this clonotype. The chain carries TRBV3-1 and TRBJ2-1; tentative D call: TRBD2 (7 bases). CDR3 length: 16 residues. Germline V gene data show CDR1 as LGHDT and CDR2 as YNNKEL (reference sequence). V was clipped by 5 bases and J by 8 bases, with 22 bases between them. The CDR3 nucleotides are TGTGCCAGCAGCACCCCTTGGGGGGGGGGCGGCGATGAGCAGTTCTTC. It translates to CASSTPWGGGGDEQFF.

This clonotype was recorded at least ten times. The chain recombines TRBV27 with TRBJ1-4, with D possibly matching TRBD1 (6 bases). Trimming left V 4 bases short and J 7 bases short, with 10 bases between. Germline CDR1 is MNHEY and CDR2 is SMNVEV (reference sequence). The CDR3 runs to 13 residues. CDR3 residues: CASSYTGREKLFF. CDR3 DNA: TGTGCCAGCAGTTATACAGGGCGTGAAAAACTGTTTTTT.

The chain is built from TRBV7-6 and TRBJ2-7; D gene ambiguous. With 3 bases removed from V and 6 bases from J, the gap between germline ends came to 12 bases. CDR3 length equals 13 residues. Germline V CDR1 and CDR2: SGHVS, FNYEAQ. The CDR3 sequence is CASSLAPPSEQYF. The CDR3 region has the DNA TGTGCCAGCAGCTTGGCCCCCCCAAGCGAGCAGTACTTC.

The CDR3 nucleotides are TGCAGCGTTGAAAGATCCGGGACAGTTAAAGCCGAGCAGTACTTC. This encodes CSVERSGTVKAEQYF. The rearrangement uses TRBV29-1 and TRBJ2-7; 7 bases match TRBD1. The germline V gene encodes CDR1 SQVTM and CDR2 ANQGSEA. This CDR3 is built from 15 residues. The junction had 13 bases not matched to a gene; V was cut back by 2 bases and J by 6 bases.

The V gene is TRBV19, the J gene TRBJ1-4; the match to TRBD1 covers 9 bases. Trimming removed 6 bases from V and 4 bases from J; junction bases left unmatched: 9. Germline values: CDR1 LNHDA, CDR2 SQIVND (reference sequence). This CDR3 comprises 16 residues. The CDR3, as DNA: TGTGCCAGTAGCCTCGGACAGGGGTATGGTAATGAAAAACTGTTTTTT. Residues: CASSLGQGYGNEKLFF.

The table lists this clonotype with a few counts. The chain links TRBV20-1 to TRBJ2-7, with D perhaps being TRBD1 or TRBD2 (5 bases each). The V end lost 3 bases, the J end lost 0 bases, and 15 bases lay between the germline ends. Per germline, CDR1 DFQATT and CDR2 SNEGSKA (reference sequence). The CDR3 loop spans 15 amino acids. Here the CDR3 DNA reads TGCAGTGCTAGGTCACTAGGGACGAGCTCCTACGAGCAGTACTTC. Protein product: CSARSLGTSSYEQYF.

On this clonotype: A read error may produce the germline difference seen at one junction end. The rearrangement links TRBV29-1 to TRBJ2-3; TRBD2 is a possible D gene (6 bases). Germline V gives CDR1 SQVTM, CDR2 ANQGSEA. CDR3 size: 12 residues. The CDR3 nucleotides are TGCAGCTTGGGGCGGGGCACCGATACGCAGTATTTT. This sequence encodes CSLGRGTDTQYF.

This clonotype was seen only a few times. The chain carries TRBV5-1 and TRBJ1-6; tentatively, D is TRBD1 (5 bases). The CDR3 totals 13 residues. Looked up from germline, CDR1 is SGHRS and CDR2 is YFSETQ. Trimming removed 4 bases at V and 10 bases at J, with 12 bases between. CDR3 loop: CASSATGISPLHF. CDR3 DNA sequence: TGCGCCAGCAGCGCTACAGGTATCTCACCCCTCCACTTT.

This chain joins TRBV19 and TRBJ2-1; TRBD1 is a possible D gene (6 bases). The CDR3 totals 15 residues. Germline-derived CDR1 and CDR2 are LNHDA and SQIVND (reference sequence). The ends were cut back, 2 bases at V and 3 bases at J, with 11 bases in the middle. The CDR3 loop is CASSIRDTNYNEQFF. Here the CDR3 DNA reads TGTGCCAGTAGTATACGGGACACTAACTACAATGAGCAGTTCTTC. Based on the CDR3 plus reference TRBV19 and TRBJ2-1, the full variable domain is DGGITQSPKYLFRKEGQNVTLSCEQNLNHDAMYWYRQDPGQGLRLIYYSQIVNDFQKGDIAEGYSVSREKKESFPLTVTSAQKNPTAFYLCASSIRDTNYNEQFFGPGTRLTVL.

With respect to this clonotype: At one end, the junction sequence differs from germline, possibly due to a read error. The J gene is TRBJ2-5, the V gene TRBV7-7; 9 bases are a match to TRBD2. The germline gives CDR1 SSHAT, CDR2 FNYEAQ (reference sequence). There are 16 residues in the CDR3. CDR3 sequence: CASSSTAGGLGETQYF. DNA of the CDR3: TGTGCTAGCAGCTCTACGGCGGGGGGGCTTGGGGAGACCCAGTACTTC.

To note about this clonotype: This sequence may be a read error, since a much larger clone differs from it by one base. The chain uses TRBV7-9 and TRBJ1-1, with D hard to call. This CDR3 spans 11 amino acids. The germline V gene has CDR1 SEHNR and CDR2 FQNEAQ (reference sequence). Deletions cut 2 bases from V and 4 bases from J, with 2 bases between. The CDR3 bases are TGTGCCAGCAGCTTAACCACTGAAGCTTTCTTT. Translated: CASSLTTEAFF. Using reference TRBV7-9 and TRBJ1-1 for the parts outside the CDR3, the full variable domain is DTGVSQNPRHKITKRGQNVTFRCDPISEHNRLYWYRQTLGQGPEFLTYFQNEAQLEKSRLLSDRFSAERPKGSFSTLEIQRTEQGDSAMYLCASSLTTEAFFGQGTRLTVV.

The chain recombines TRBV7-9 with TRBJ1-2; no reliable D call. Germline loops: CDR1 SEHNR, CDR2 FQNEAQ (reference sequence). CDR3 length: 15 amino acids. V lost 5 bases, J lost 1 base, and 14 bases lay in between. The CDR3 loop reads CASSPPTQSNYGYTF. Here the CDR3 DNA reads TGTGCCAGCAGCCCACCTACACAGAGTAACTATGGCTACACCTTC.

This clonotype was picked up a small number of times. The chain carries TRBV6-1 and TRBJ2-2; D gene uncertain. The germline V and J ends were trimmed by 2 bases and 5 bases, with 9 bases remaining between them. Germline CDR1 MNHNS, CDR2 SASEGT. The CDR3 has 14 residues. As DNA, the CDR3 is TGTGCCAGCAGTGAATTTGGCAGGACCGGGGAGCTGTTTTTT. Protein sequence: CASSEFGRTGELFF.

The chain couples TRBV7-9 to TRBJ2-7; D gene ambiguous. The CDR3 is made up of 13 amino acids. The germline gives CDR1 SEHNR, CDR2 FQNEAQ (reference sequence). Trimming stripped 5 bases from V and 2 bases from J, with 10 bases between. The CDR3 spells CASSQAGPYEQYF. The CDR3 region has the DNA TGTGCCAGCAGCCAGGCTGGACCCTACGAGCAGTACTTC.

This clonotype was seen at least ten times. J is TRBJ2-2 and V is TRBV13; D is ambiguous. Germline CDR1 reads PRHDT; CDR2 reads FYEKMQ (reference sequence). The CDR3 extends over 12 amino acids. The V and J ends lost 5 bases and 6 bases respectively, with 7 bases between them. The DNA of the CDR3 is TGTGCCAGCAGCAGACCTGCCGGGGAGCTGTTTTTT. This encodes CASSRPAGELFF.